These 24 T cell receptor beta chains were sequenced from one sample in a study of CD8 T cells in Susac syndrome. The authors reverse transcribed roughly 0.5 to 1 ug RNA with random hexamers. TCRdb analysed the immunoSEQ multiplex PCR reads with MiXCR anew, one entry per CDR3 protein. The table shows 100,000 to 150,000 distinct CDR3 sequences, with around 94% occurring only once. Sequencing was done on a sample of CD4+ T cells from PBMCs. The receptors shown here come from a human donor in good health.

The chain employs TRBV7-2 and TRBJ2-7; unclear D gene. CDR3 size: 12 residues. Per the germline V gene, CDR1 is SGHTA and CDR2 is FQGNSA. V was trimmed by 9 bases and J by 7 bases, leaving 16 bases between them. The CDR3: CASSKGSWEQYF. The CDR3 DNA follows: TGTGCCAGTTCGAAAGGGTCCTGGGAGCAGTACTTC.

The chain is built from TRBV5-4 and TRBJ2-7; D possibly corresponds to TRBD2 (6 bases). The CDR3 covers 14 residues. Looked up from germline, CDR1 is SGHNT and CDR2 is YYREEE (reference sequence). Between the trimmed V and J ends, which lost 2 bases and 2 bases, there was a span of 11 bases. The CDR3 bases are TGTGCCAGCAGCTTTGCGCGGGATCCCTACGAGCAGTACTTC. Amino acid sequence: CASSFARDPYEQYF.

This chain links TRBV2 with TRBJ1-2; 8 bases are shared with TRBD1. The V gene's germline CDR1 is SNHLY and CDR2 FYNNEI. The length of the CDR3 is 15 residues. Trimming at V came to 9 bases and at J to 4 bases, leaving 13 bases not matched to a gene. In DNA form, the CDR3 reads TGTGCCAGTATGAAAATGGGACAGGCGACCTATGGCTACACCTTC. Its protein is CASMKMGQATYGYTF. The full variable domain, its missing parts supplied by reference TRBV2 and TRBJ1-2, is EPEVTQTPSHQVTQMGQEVILRCVPISNHLYFYWYRQILGQKVEFLVSFYNNEISEKSEIFDDQFSVERPDGSNFTLKIRSTKLEDSAMYFCASMKMGQATYGYTFGSGTRLTVV.

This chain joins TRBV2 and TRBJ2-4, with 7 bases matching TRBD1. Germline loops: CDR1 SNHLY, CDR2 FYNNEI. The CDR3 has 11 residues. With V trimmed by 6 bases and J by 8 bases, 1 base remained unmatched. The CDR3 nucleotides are TGTGCCAGCAGCGACAGGGACATTCAGTACTTC. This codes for CASSDRDIQYF.

The CDR3 DNA reads as TGTGCCAGCAGCTTCTCGGGACTAGCGCTAGGGACCGGGGAGCTGTTTTTT. Protein: CASSFSGLALGTGELFF. The rearrangement joins TRBV7-9 to TRBJ2-2, with 10 bases fitting TRBD2. The CDR3 is 17 amino acids. CDR1 and CDR2 (germline): SEHNR, FQNEAQ (reference sequence). V lost 3 bases, J lost 5 bases, and 9 bases stayed unmatched.

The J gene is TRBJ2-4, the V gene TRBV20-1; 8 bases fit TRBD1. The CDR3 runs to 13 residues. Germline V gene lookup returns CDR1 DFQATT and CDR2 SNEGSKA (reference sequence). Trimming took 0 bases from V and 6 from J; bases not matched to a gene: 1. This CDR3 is CSARDTGGNIQYF. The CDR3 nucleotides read TGCAGTGCTAGAGATACAGGGGGAAACATTCAGTACTTC.

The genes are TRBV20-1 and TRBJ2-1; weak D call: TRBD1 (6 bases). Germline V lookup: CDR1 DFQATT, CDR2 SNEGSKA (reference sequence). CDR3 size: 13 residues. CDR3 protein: CSFWDTTNNEQFF. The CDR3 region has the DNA TGCAGCTTCTGGGACACTACGAACAATGAGCAGTTCTTC.

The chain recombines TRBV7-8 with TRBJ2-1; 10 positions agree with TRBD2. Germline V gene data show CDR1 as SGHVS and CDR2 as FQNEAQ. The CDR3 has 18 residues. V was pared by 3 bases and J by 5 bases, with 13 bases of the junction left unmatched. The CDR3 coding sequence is TGTGCCAGCAGCTTTGAGCCCCGAAGGACTAGCGGAAACAATGAGCAGTTCTTC. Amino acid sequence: CASSFEPRRTSGNNEQFF.

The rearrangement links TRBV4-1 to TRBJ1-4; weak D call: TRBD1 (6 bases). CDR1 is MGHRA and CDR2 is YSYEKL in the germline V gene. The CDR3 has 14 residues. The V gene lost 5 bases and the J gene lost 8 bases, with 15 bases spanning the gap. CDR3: CASSGGQFLEKLFF. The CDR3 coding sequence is TGCGCCAGCAGCGGCGGACAGTTTTTGGAAAAACTGTTTTTT.

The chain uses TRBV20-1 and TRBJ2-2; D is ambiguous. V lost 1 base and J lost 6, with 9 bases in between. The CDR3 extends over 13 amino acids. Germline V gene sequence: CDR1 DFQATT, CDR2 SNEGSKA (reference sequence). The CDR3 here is CSARVRLPGELFF. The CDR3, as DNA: TGCAGTGCTAGAGTACGACTCCCCGGGGAGCTGTTTTTT.

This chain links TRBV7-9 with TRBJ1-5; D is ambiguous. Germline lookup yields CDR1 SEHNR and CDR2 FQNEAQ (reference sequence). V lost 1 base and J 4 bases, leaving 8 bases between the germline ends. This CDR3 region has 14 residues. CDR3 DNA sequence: TGTGCCAGCAGCTTAGGTAGTACAAATCAGCCCCAGCATTTT. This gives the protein CASSLGSTNQPQHF.

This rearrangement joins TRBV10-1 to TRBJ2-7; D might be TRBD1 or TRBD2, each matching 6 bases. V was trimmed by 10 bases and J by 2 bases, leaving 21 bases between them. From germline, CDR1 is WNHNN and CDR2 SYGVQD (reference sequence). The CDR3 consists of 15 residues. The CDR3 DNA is TGCGCCATCCCCATGAGGGGGGAGCCACCCTACGAGCAGTACTTC. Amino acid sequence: CAIPMRGEPPYEQYF.

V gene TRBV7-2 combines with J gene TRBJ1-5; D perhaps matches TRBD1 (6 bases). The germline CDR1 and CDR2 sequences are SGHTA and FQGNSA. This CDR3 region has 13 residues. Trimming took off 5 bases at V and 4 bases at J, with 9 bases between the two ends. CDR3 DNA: TGTGCCAGCAGCACCGACAGGAATCAGCCCCAGCATTTT. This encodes CASSTDRNQPQHF.

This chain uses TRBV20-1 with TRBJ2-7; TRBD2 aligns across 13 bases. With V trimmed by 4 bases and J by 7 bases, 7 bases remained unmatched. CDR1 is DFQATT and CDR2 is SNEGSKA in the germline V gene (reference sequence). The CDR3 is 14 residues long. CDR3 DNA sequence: TGCAGTGCTATAACTAGCGGGAGGGCCAAAGAGCAGTACTTC. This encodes CSAITSGRAKEQYF.

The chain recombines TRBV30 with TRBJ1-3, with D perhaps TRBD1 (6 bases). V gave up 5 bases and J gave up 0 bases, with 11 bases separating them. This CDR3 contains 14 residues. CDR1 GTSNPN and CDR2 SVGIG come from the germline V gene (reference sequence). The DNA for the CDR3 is TGTGCCTGGGCGACAGGTTTCTCTGGAAACACCATATATTTT. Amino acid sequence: CAWATGFSGNTIYF.

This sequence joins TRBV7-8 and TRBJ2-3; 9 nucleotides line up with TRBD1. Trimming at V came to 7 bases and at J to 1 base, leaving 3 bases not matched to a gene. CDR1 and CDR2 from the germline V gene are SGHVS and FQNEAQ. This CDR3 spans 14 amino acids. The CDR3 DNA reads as TGTGCCAGCAAAAGGGACAGGGGCACAGATACGCAGTATTTT. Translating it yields CASKRDRGTDTQYF.

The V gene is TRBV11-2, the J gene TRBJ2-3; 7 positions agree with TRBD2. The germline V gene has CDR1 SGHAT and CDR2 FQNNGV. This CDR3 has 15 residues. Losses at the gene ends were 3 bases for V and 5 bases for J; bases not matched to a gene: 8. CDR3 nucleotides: TGTGCCAGCAGCTTTGCGGGGGTGGCCCAAGATACGCAGTATTTT. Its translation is CASSFAGVAQDTQYF. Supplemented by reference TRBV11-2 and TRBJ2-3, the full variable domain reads EAGVAQSPRYKIIEKRQSVAFWCNPISGHATLYWYQQILGQGPKLLIQFQNNGVVDDSQLPKDRFSAERLKGVDSTLKIQPAKLEDSAVYLCASSFAGVAQDTQYFGPGTRLTVL.

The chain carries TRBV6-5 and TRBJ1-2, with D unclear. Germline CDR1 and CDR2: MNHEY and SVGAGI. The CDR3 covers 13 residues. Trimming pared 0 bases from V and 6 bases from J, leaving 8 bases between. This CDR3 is CASSYSGVDGYTF. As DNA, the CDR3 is TGTGCCAGCAGTTACTCCGGGGTGGATGGCTACACCTTC.

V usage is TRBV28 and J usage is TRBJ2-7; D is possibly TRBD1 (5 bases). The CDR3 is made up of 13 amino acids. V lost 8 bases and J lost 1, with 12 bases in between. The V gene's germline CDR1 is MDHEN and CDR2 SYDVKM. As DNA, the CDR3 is TGTGCCAGCGACAAGGCAGGGTCCTACGAGCAGTACTTC. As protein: CASDKAGSYEQYF.

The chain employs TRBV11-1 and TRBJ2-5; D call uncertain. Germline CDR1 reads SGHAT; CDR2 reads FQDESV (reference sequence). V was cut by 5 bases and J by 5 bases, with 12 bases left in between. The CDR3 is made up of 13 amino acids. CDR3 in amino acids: CASSPSTVETQYF. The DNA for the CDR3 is TGTGCCAGCAGCCCATCCACCGTGGAGACCCAGTACTTC. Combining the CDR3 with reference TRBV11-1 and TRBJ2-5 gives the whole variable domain EAEVAQSPRYKITEKSQAVAFWCDPISGHATLYWYRQILGQGPELLVQFQDESVVDDSQLPKDRFSAERLKGVDSTLKIQPAELGDSAMYLCASSPSTVETQYFGPGTRLLVL.

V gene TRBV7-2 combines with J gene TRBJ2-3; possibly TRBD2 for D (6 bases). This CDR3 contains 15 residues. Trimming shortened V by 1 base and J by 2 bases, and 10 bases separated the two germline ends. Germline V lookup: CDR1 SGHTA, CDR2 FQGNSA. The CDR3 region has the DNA TGTGCCAGCAGCTTAGTAGCGGCTCACACAGATACGCAGTATTTT. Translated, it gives CASSLVAAHTDTQYF. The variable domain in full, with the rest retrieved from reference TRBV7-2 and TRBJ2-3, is GAGVSQSPSNKVTEKGKDVELRCDPISGHTALYWYRQSLGQGLEFLIYFQGNSAPDKSGLPSDRFSAERTGGSVSTLTIQRTQQEDSAVYLCASSLVAAHTDTQYFGPGTRLTVL.

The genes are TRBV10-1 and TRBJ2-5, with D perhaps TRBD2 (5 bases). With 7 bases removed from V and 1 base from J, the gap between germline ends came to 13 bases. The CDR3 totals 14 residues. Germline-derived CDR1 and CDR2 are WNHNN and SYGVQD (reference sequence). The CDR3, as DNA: TGCGCCAGCACTGAAGCGGCTGGCCAAGAGACCCAGTACTTC. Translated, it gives CASTEAAGQETQYF.

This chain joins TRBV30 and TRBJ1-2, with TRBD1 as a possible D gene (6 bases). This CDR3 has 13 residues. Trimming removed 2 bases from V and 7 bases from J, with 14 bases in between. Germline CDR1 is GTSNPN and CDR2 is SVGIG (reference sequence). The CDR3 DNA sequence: TGTGCCTGGAGTCGTGACAGGCCGATTGGCTACACCTTC. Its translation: CAWSRDRPIGYTF.

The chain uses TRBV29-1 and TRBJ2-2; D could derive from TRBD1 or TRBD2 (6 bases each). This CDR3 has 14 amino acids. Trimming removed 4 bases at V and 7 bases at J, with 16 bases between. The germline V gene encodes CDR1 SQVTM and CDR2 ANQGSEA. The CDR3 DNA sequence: TGCAGCGTTGCAGGAGGGGGATTTGGCGGGGAGCTGTTTTTT. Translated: CSVAGGGFGGELFF.